The 25 T cell receptor beta chains presented below share a single source sample, sequenced in a study of CD8 T cells in Susac syndrome (dated by TCRdb to the late 2010s). The method behind the library was the immunoSEQ multiplex PCR assay. RNA was extracted with the RNeasy kit and roughly 0.45 to 1 ug was reverse transcribed using random hexamers. TCRdb handled the public reads itself, with Q25 trimming in fastp and clone calling in MiXCR, and kept productive beta chains. One record per CDR3 amino acid sequence lists the most common genes and DNA. Within this sample are some 180,000 distinct CDR3 sequences, with approximately 94% of them counted one time only. 0.095% to 0.12% of the sample lies in the top ten. The sequencing input was CD4+ T cells from PBMCs. Receptor source: a human donor in good health.

J is TRBJ1-1 and V is TRBV11-2, with D possibly matching TRBD1 (5 bases). Trimming removed 5 bases at V and 9 bases at J, with 13 bases between. The CDR3 loop spans 12 amino acids. In germline, CDR1 is SGHAT, CDR2 FQNNGV. CDR3 in amino acids: CASSERQFKAFF. Here the CDR3 DNA reads TGTGCCAGCAGCGAACGACAGTTTAAAGCTTTCTTT. Full variable domain (rest looked up from reference TRBV11-2 and TRBJ1-1): EAGVAQSPRYKIIEKRQSVAFWCNPISGHATLYWYQQILGQGPKLLIQFQNNGVVDDSQLPKDRFSAERLKGVDSTLKIQPAKLEDSAVYLCASSERQFKAFFGQGTRLTVV.

V is TRBV20-1 and J is TRBJ1-4; 9 positions agree with TRBD1. The V segment lost 6 bases and the J segment 5 bases; nucleotides outside the gene matches: 7. From germline, CDR1 is DFQATT and CDR2 SNEGSKA (reference sequence). This CDR3 is 14 amino acids long. Here the CDR3 DNA reads TGCAGTGCAGAAACAGGGGGCCCGAATGAAAAACTGTTTTTT. Amino acids: CSAETGGPNEKLFF.

The DNA of the CDR3 is TGTGCCAGCAGTTCTTCAGTGAACACTGAAGCTTTCTTT. This translates into CASSSSVNTEAFF. The chain combines TRBV6-5 with TRBJ1-1; D not certain. Trimming took 4 bases from V and 0 from J, leaving 6 bases between them. This CDR3 contains 13 residues. Germline CDR1 reads MNHEY; CDR2 reads SVGAGI.

This clonotype was seen a handful of times. V gene TRBV14 combines with J gene TRBJ2-1, with no clear D. Deletions cut 4 bases from V and 7 bases from J, with 11 bases between. The CDR3 runs to 13 residues. Germline CDR1 and CDR2: SGHDN and FVKESK. The CDR3 loop is CASSPLARNEQFF. As DNA, the CDR3 is TGTGCCAGCAGCCCCCTGGCTCGGAATGAGCAGTTCTTC.

The rearrangement links TRBV2 to TRBJ2-5; D gene uncertain. The length of the CDR3 is 13 residues. V lost 0 bases and J 5 bases, leaving 7 bases between the germline ends. The V gene's germline CDR1 is SNHLY and CDR2 FYNNEI. CDR3 nucleotide sequence: TGTGCCAGCAGTGAAGCGCTTCGGGAGACCCAGTACTTC. Its protein is CASSEALRETQYF.

CDR3 sequence reads: CAWSVTTEQFF. The DNA for the CDR3 is TGTGCCTGGAGTGTAACTACTGAGCAGTTCTTC. This chain uses TRBV30 with TRBJ2-1; D not resolved. V was shortened by 0 bases and J by 9 bases, with 6 bases between the two germline ends. From germline, CDR1 is GTSNPN and CDR2 SVGIG (reference sequence). This CDR3 contains 11 residues.

A remark on this clonotype: An end of the junction differs from the germline gene, which may be a read error. The J gene is TRBJ2-3, the V gene TRBV18; a weak D match, TRBD2 (6 bases). Germline CDR1 reads KGHSH; CDR2 reads LQKENI. The CDR3 runs 16 residues. CDR3 nucleotides: TGTGCCAGCTCGCCACTAGCCGCGGGTGAGACAGATACGCAGTATTTT. Translation gives CASSPLAAGETDTQYF. Full variable domain (rest looked up from reference TRBV18 and TRBJ2-3): NAGVMQNPRHLVRRRGQEARLRCSPMKGHSHVYWYRQLPEEGLKFMVYLQKENIIDESGMPKERFSAEFPKEGPSILRIQQVVRGDSAAYFCASSPLAAGETDTQYFGPGTRLTVL.

The V gene is TRBV19, the J gene TRBJ1-5; 7 positions match TRBD1. The junction had 8 bases not matched to a gene; V was cut back by 3 bases and J by 9 bases. Germline CDR1 reads LNHDA; CDR2 reads SQIVND (reference sequence). The CDR3 length is 14 residues. CDR3 sequence: CASSIRQGRWPQHF. CDR3 coding DNA: TGTGCCAGTAGTATCCGACAGGGAAGGTGGCCCCAGCATTTT.

This rearrangement joins TRBV18 to TRBJ2-7, with D possibly called TRBD1 or TRBD2 (5 bases each). This CDR3 contains 13 residues. Deletions cut 5 bases from V and 6 bases from J, with 14 bases between. The germline CDR1 and CDR2 sequences are KGHSH and LQKENI. The CDR3 nucleotides are TGTGCCAGCTCAATCCGGGACGCCGGCGAGCAGTACTTC. It translates to CASSIRDAGEQYF.

The genes are TRBV25-1 and TRBJ2-1; 7 bases fit TRBD2. From germline, CDR1 is MGHDK and CDR2 SYGVNS. The trim removed 6 bases at V and 8 bases at J, leaving 7 bases unmatched. The length of the CDR3 is 13 residues. In DNA, the CDR3 is TGTGCCAGCAGCCCCGCGGGGGATTATGAGCAGTTCTTC. Its translation: CASSPAGDYEQFF.

This chain connects TRBV24-1 to TRBJ2-3; no definite D call. The V and J ends lost 5 bases and 6 bases respectively, with 14 bases between them. The CDR3 covers 14 residues. CDR1 and CDR2 from the germline V gene are KGHDR and SFDVKD. The CDR3 coding sequence is TGTGCCACCAGTGCCCTACCCCCTCGGGATACGCAGTATTTT. This translates into CATSALPPRDTQYF.

This chain joins TRBV10-3 and TRBJ1-5, with 7 bases that match TRBD1. The V and J ends lost 3 bases and 6 bases, in that order; junction bases with no gene match: 5. Germline V gene data show CDR1 as ENHRY and CDR2 as SYGVKD. The CDR3 contains 14 residues. The CDR3 sequence: CAISEYRGSQPQHF. The DNA of the CDR3 is TGTGCCATCAGTGAATACAGGGGAAGTCAGCCCCAGCATTTT.

CDR3 sequence (DNA): TGTGCCAGCAGTCCACGTTCCCGAGGGGCTTTCTTT. It yields the protein CASSPRSRGAFF. The V gene is TRBV6-1, the J gene TRBJ1-1; D not resolved. There are 12 residues in the CDR3. Germline loops: CDR1 MNHNS, CDR2 SASEGT. The V and J ends lost 5 bases and 11 bases respectively, with 15 bases between them.

The chain carries TRBV14 and TRBJ1-1; D unclear. V was trimmed by 1 base and J by 4 bases, leaving 10 bases between them. Germline V CDR1 and CDR2: SGHDN, FVKESK. The CDR3 covers 14 residues. For the CDR3, the DNA is TGTGCCAGCAGCCAAGCCCGGAGAGGCACTGAAGCTTTCTTT. This encodes CASSQARRGTEAFF.

This rearrangement joins TRBV20-1 to TRBJ2-3; 7 bases are shared with TRBD1. Germline V gives CDR1 DFQATT, CDR2 SNEGSKA (reference sequence). The CDR3 is 13 amino acids. Trimming removed 2 bases from V and 5 bases from J; junction bases left unmatched: 4. CDR3 residues: CSARRQGVDTQYF. The CDR3 DNA reads as TGCAGTGCTAGACGCCAGGGGGTAGATACGCAGTATTTT.

This clonotype has only one observation. The chain has TRBV5-6 and TRBJ2-5, with D possibly called TRBD1 or TRBD2 (5 bases each). The germline V and J ends were trimmed by 6 bases and 2 bases, with 14 bases remaining between them. Germline loops: CDR1 SGHDT, CDR2 YYEEEE. This CDR3 comprises 14 residues. The CDR3 bases are TGTGCCAGCAAACCGGGACGTAGGCAAGAGACCCAGTACTTC. Translating it yields CASKPGRRQETQYF.

The chain uses TRBV18 and TRBJ2-1, with 7 bases lining up with TRBD1. The CDR3 sequence is 16 residues long. J gave up 10 bases and V 3 bases, and 15 bases lay outside the gene matches. CDR1 and CDR2 from the germline V gene are KGHSH and LQKENI. CDR3 DNA sequence: TGTGCCAGCTCACCCCCGGGACAGTTTCTTCACGTGGAGCAGTTCTTC. This gives the protein CASSPPGQFLHVEQFF.

The chain is built from TRBV7-2 and TRBJ2-4, with D possibly called TRBD1 or TRBD2 (5 bases each). The CDR3 is made up of 13 amino acids. Looked up from germline, CDR1 is SGHTA and CDR2 is FQGNSA. V gave up 1 base and J gave up 12 bases, with 13 bases separating them. CDR3: CASSLVMGTGQYF. CDR3 bases: TGTGCCAGCAGCTTAGTAATGGGGACCGGTCAGTACTTC.

V is TRBV6-5 and J is TRBJ1-2; 8 nucleotides align to TRBD1. The V gene end was trimmed by 9 bases and the J gene end by 8 bases; junction bases not matched to a gene: 14. Germline CDR1 reads MNHEY; CDR2 reads SVGAGI. This CDR3 has 14 residues. Here the CDR3 DNA reads TGTGCCAGTCAAGGCAGGGGGCTGTTTCAAGGCTACACCTTC. It translates to CASQGRGLFQGYTF.

The chain couples TRBV15 to TRBJ2-1; 12 bases agree with TRBD2. There are 16 residues in the CDR3. Germline V gene data show CDR1 as LNHNV and CDR2 as YYDKDF (reference sequence). Losses at the gene ends were 1 base for V and 5 bases for J; bases not matched to a gene: 3. CDR3 in DNA: TGTGCCACCAGCAGAGGGTGGACTAGCGGGGACAATGAGCAGTTCTTC. Its translation: CATSRGWTSGDNEQFF.

V and J are TRBV29-1 and TRBJ1-1, with TRBD1 identical over 9 bases. The CDR3 loop spans 11 amino acids. CDR1 is SQVTM, CDR2 ANQGSEA, per germline. J was trimmed by 10 bases and V by 7 bases; bases with no gene match: 7. CDR3 in DNA: TGCAGCGCGAGGACAGGGGAAAGAGCTTTCTTT. Protein sequence: CSARTGERAFF.

The J gene is TRBJ2-3, the V gene TRBV7-2, with TRBD2 identical over 8 bases. Germline V lookup: CDR1 SGHTA, CDR2 FQGNSA. The junction had 6 bases not matched to a gene; V was cut back by 1 base and J by 6 bases. The CDR3 contains 15 residues. The CDR3 loop reads CASSLVAGPEDTQYF. The CDR3 nucleotides are TGTGCCAGCAGCTTAGTAGCGGGGCCTGAGGATACGCAGTATTTT. Using reference TRBV7-2 and TRBJ2-3 for the parts outside the CDR3, the full variable domain is GAGVSQSPSNKVTEKGKDVELRCDPISGHTALYWYRQSLGQGLEFLIYFQGNSAPDKSGLPSDRFSAERTGGSVSTLTIQRTQQEDSAVYLCASSLVAGPEDTQYFGPGTRLTVL.

This chain uses TRBV7-2 with TRBJ1-2; D is uncertain. The germline V gene has CDR1 SGHTA and CDR2 FQGNSA. The CDR3 totals 11 residues. V lost 5 bases and J lost 12, with 13 bases in between. CDR3 sequence reads: CASSLRLRHTF. As DNA, the CDR3 is TGTGCCAGCAGCCTGCGGTTGAGGCACACCTTC.

In DNA form, the CDR3 reads TGTGCCAGCAGCGTAGCACTGGGGGGGGCCGAAGGGCAGTTCTTC. Translating gives CASSVALGGAEGQFF. The chain uses TRBV9 and TRBJ2-1; D is perhaps TRBD2 (7 bases). CDR3 length equals 15 residues. With 0 bases removed from V and 12 bases from J, the gap between germline ends came to 19 bases. CDR1 is SGDLS and CDR2 is YYNGEE in the germline V gene.

The chain links TRBV7-9 to TRBJ2-7, with D perhaps matching TRBD1 or TRBD2 (5 bases each). Germline values: CDR1 SEHNR, CDR2 FQNEAQ (reference sequence). The CDR3 extends over 16 amino acids. V shed 10 bases and J shed 5 bases, with 27 bases lying between them. The CDR3 nucleotides read TGTGCCATCGGCTCGGGGCAGTCGCCGCTGATGGACGAGCAGTACTTC. This translates into CAIGSGQSPLMDEQYF.